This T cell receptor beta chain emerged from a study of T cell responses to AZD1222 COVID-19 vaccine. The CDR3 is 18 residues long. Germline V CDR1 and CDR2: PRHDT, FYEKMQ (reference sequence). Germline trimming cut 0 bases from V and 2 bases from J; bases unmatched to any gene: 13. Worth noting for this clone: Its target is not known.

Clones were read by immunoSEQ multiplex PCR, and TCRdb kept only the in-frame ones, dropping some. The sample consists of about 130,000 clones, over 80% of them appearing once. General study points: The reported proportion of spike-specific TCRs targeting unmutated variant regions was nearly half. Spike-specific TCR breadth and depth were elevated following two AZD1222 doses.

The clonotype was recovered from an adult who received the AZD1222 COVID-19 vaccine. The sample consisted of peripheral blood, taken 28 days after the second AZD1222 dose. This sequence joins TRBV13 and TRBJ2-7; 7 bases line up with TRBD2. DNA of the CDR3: TGTGCCAGCAGCTTAGGTTGGGGAGCGGGGCCCAATACCTACGAGCAGTACTTC. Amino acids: CASSLGWGAGPNTYEQYF.